Detailed here is one T cell receptor (beta chain). Its antigen is not yet known. Base qualities are not provided; no much larger clone lies one nucleotide away. The CDR3 spans 17 residues, from the cysteine through the phenylalanine. The read is trimmed to its CDR3 DNA, 51 bases read in frame from base 1. As encoded in the germline V gene, CDR1 is KGHSH while CDR2 is LQKENI. Ends trimmed: V by 0 bases, J by 1 base; bases unmatched to a gene: 6. This sample was included in a study of blood T cell repertoires in COVID-19 (dated by TCRdb to the early 2020s). With regard to the full study: The collaborator samples originated in the United States, Italy and Spain and spanned the acute and convalescent phases of COVID-19. HLA class I and class II types, where available, came from metadata supplied by the sample provider rather than from assay-based typing. Sample metadata almost always included a de-identified subject ID, COVID-19 status, age in years and sex. Deeply sampled blood TCRbeta repertoires from subjects exposed to, actively infected with, or recovered from COVID-19 were included in the dataset. The repertoires were made available in a free public database intended to serve as a resource for research on the immune response to SARS-CoV-2. The samples were drawn from two sources: the first 160 participants of the ongoing ImmuneRACE study, and approximately 1,300 subjects contributed by 6 global collaborators. The prospective study material was composed of cDNA or gDNA derived from T cells, B-cell-depleted T cells, or PBMCs. Summary of the overall study and its limitations: How much clinical and demographic metadata was included differed by source and by participant, and the metadata was provided uncurated.

TCRbeta CDR3 regions were amplified from genomic DNA by means of the immunoSEQ Assay, a bias-controlled multiplex PCR. The authors' analysis ran thus. The number of nucleated cells in each sample was estimated from the amplification of reference gene primers within the assay. To quantify the absolute abundance of each unique TCRbeta CDR3 rearrangement, sequence reads were collapsed and filtered. Productive Simpson clonality was computed per sample as the square root of Simpson's diversity index over productive rearrangements. Held by TCRdb, this immuneACCESS table contains in-frame sequences only and omits some clones. Under half of the omission traces to an unresolved V gene where checked; the cause of the rest is unknown. That table furnishes V, J and clone size, whereas the DNA furnished D and trimming. This sample holds roughly 190,000 clones; 65% to 85% were observed only once. 3% to 3.5% of the sample lies in the top ten.

In the prospective study, participants were about 18 to 100 years old, resided in about 25 geographic areas of the United States, and were enrolled through a virtual design. Cohort assignment in the prospective study relied on participant-reported clinical history from a screening survey and a study questionnaire. A participant counted as exposed if, within 2 weeks of entering the study, that participant had been in contact with someone who had a PCR-confirmed or clinician-diagnosed COVID-19 case. In the prospective study, whole blood, serum and a nasopharyngeal or oropharyngeal swab were collected from each participant by mobile phlebotomists. Additional blood draws and questionnaires over an approximately 2-month period could optionally be provided by prospective study participants. Before DNA extraction, prospective study blood samples were shipped either frozen or at room temperature.

The V gene is TRBV18 and the J gene is TRBJ1-3; TRBD1 fits 7 bases in the junction. The source is a woman in her 30s who had been exposed to COVID-19. Sequenced input: PBMCs or T cells enriched from blood (not recorded which). Here the CDR3 is given as CASSPPSATGSGNTIYF. The DNA is TGTGCCAGCTCACCACCCTCGGCGACAGGGTCTGGAAACACCATATATTTT. Reference TRBV18 and TRBJ1-3 genes cover what lies past the CDR3, so the full variable domain is NAGVMQNPRHLVRRRGQEARLRCSPMKGHSHVYWYRQLPEEGLKFMVYLQKENIIDESGMPKERFSAEFPKEGPSILRIQQVVRGDSAAYFCASSPPSATGSGNTIYFGEGSWLTVV.